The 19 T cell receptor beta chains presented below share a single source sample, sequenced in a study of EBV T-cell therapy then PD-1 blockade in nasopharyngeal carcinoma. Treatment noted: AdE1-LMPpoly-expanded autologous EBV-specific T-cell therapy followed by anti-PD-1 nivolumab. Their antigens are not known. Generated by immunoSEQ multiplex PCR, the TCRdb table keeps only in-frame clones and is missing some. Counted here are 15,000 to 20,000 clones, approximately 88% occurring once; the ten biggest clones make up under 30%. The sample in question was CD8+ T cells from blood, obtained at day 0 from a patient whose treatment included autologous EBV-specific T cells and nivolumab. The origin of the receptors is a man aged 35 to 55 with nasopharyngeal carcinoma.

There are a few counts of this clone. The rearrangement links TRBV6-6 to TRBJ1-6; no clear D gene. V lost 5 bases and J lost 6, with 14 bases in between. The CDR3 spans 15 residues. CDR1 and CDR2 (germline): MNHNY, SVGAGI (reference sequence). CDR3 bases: TGTGCCAGCAGTCCGACGGACCTCCCTAATTCACCCCTCCACTTT. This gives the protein CASSPTDLPNSPLHF.

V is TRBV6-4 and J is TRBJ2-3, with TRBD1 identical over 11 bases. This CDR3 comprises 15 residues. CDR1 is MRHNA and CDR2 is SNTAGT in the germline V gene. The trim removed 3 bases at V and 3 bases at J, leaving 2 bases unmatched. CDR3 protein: CASSEGQGATDTQYF. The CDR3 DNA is TGTGCCAGCAGTGAAGGACAGGGGGCGACAGATACGCAGTATTTT.

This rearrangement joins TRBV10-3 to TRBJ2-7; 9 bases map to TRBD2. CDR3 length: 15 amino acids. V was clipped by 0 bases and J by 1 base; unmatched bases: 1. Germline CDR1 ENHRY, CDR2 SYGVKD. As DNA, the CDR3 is TGTGCCATCAGTGAGTCTCTAGCGGGGTCCTACGAGCAGTACTTC. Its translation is CAISESLAGSYEQYF.

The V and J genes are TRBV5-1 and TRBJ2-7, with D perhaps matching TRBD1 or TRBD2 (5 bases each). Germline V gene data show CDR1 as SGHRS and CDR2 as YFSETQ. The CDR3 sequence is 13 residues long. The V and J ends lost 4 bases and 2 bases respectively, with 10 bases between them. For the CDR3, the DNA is TGCGCCAGCAGCGAGGGACGGGCCTACGAGCAGTACTTC. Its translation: CASSEGRAYEQYF.

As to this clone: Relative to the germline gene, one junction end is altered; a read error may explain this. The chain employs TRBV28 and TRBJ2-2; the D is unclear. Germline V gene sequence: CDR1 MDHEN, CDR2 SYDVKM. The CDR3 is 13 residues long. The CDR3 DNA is TGTGCCAGCAGTTTAGTGGGCACCCGGGAGCTGTTTTTT. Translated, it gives CASSLVGTRELFF.

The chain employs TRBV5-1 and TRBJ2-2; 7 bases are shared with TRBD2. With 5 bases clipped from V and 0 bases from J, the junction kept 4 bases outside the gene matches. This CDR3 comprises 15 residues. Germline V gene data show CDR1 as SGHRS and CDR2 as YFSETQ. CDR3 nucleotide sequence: TGCGCCAGCAGGTCCCTAGCGGCGAACACCGGGGAGCTGTTTTTT. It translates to CASRSLAANTGELFF.

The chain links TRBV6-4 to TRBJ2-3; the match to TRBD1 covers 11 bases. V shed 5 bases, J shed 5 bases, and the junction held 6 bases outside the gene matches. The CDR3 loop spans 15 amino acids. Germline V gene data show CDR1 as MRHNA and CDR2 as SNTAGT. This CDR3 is CASSSSGQGGDTQYF. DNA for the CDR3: TGTGCCAGCAGTTCCTCGGGACAGGGGGGAGATACGCAGTATTTT.

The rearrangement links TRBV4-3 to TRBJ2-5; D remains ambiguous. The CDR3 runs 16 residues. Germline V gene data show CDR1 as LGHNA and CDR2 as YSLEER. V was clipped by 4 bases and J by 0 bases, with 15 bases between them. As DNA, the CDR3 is TGCGCCAGCAGCCCCTTGAGTTGGGGTTACCAAGAGACCCAGTACTTC. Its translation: CASSPLSWGYQETQYF.

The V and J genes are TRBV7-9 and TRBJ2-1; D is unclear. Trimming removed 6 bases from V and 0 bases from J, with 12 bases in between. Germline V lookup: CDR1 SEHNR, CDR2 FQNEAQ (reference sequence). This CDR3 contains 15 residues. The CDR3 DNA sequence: TGTGCCAGCAGACCAGGCTATAGCTCCTACAATGAGCAGTTCTTC. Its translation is CASRPGYSSYNEQFF.

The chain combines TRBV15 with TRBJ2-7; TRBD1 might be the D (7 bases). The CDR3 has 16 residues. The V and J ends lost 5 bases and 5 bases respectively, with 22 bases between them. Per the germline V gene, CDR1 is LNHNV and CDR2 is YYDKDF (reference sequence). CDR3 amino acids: CATSRRRGPKVNEQYF. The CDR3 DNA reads TGTGCCACCAGCCGACGGAGGGGGCCAAAGGTCAACGAGCAGTACTTC.

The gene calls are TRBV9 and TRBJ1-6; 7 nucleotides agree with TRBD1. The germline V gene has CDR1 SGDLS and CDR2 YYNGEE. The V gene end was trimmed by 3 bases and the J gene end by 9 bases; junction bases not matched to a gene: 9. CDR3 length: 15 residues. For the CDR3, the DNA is TGTGCCAGCAGCGGACAGGGATCGGGTGGTTCACCCCTCCACTTT. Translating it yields CASSGQGSGGSPLHF.

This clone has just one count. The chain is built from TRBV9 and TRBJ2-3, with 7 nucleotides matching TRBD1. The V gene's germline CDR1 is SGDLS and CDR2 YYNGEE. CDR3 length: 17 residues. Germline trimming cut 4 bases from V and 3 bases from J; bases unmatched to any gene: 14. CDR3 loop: CASSLRGQGLSTDTQYF. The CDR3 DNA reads TGTGCCAGCAGCCTTAGGGGGCAGGGGCTTTCGACAGATACGCAGTATTTT.

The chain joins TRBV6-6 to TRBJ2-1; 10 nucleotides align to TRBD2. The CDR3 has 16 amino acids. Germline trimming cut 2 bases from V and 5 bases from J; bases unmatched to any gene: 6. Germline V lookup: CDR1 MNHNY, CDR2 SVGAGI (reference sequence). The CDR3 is CASSYTGLAKHNEQFF. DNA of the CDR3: TGTGCCAGCAGTTACACGGGACTAGCGAAACACAATGAGCAGTTCTTC.

The CDR3 reads CASSAQGWGYNEQFF. CDR3 nucleotide sequence: TGTGCCAGCAGCGCACAGGGGTGGGGATACAATGAGCAGTTCTTC. The rearrangement joins TRBV5-6 to TRBJ2-1, with TRBD1 matching over 7 bases. With 4 bases clipped from V and 4 bases from J, the junction kept 8 bases outside the gene matches. CDR1 and CDR2 (germline): SGHDT, YYEEEE. This CDR3 spans 15 amino acids.

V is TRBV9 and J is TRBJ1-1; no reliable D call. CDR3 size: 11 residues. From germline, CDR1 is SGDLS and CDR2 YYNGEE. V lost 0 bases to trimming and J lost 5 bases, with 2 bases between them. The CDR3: CASSVVTEAFF. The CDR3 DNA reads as TGTGCCAGCAGCGTAGTTACTGAAGCTTTCTTT.

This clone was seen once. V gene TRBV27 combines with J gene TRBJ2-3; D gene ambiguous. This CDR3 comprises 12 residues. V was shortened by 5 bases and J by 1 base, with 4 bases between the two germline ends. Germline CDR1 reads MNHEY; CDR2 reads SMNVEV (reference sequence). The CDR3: CASSQRTDTQYF. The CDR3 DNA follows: TGTGCCAGCAGTCAACGCACAGATACGCAGTATTTT.

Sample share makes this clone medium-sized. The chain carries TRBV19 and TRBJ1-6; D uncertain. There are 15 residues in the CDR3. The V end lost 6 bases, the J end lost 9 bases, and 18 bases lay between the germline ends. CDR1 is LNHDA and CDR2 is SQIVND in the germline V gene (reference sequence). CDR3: CASSAHEGSGSPLHF. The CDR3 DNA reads TGTGCCAGTAGCGCTCACGAGGGAAGCGGTTCACCCCTCCACTTT.

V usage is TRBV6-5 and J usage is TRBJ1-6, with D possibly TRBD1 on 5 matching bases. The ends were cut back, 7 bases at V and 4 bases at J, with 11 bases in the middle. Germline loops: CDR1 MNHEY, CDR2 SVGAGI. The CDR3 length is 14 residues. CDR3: CASKVDRYNSPLHF. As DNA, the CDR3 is TGTGCCAGCAAGGTTGACAGATATAATTCACCCCTCCACTTT.

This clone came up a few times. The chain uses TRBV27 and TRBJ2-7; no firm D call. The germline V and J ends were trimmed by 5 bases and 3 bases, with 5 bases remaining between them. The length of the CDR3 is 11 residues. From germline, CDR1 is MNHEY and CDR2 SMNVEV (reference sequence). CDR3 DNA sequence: TGTGCCAGCAGTCCTGGCTACGAGCAGTACTTC. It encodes CASSPGYEQYF.